This is a list of T cell receptor beta chains from one sample in a study of regulatory T cells in long-lasting Graves disease. TCRdb reanalysed the multiplex PCR reads using MiXCR and keeps one entry per CDR3 protein. The sample has about 540,000 distinct CDR3 sequences, less than 15% seen once; the top ten hold 8% to 10%. These records were also assigned to another study, of T cells in Graves' hyperthyroidism and ophthalmopathy.

Sequenced material: peripheral blood mononuclear cells (PBMCs), taken at new diagnosis, from a patient treated with antithyroid drugs. The source of these receptors is a man aged 30 to 45 with Graves disease. CDR3s include the opening cysteine and the closing phenylalanine or tryptophan. D genes are given only for firm matches. The size field is filled for only some rows; it gives once, few, many or a size class.

-	many	TRBV12-3/TRBV12-4	TRBJ1-2	CASGRVYGYTF	TGTGCCAGCGGGAGGGTCTATGGCTACACCTTC
-	-	TRBV6-2/TRBV6-3	TRBJ2-1	CASSYSKQSSYNEQFF	TGTGCCAGCAGTTACTCTAAACAGAGCTCCTACAATGAGCAGTTCTTC
TRBD2	many	TRBV6-2/TRBV6-3	TRBJ2-3	CASSYSGLAGVPDTQYF	TGTGCCAGCAGTTACTCGGGTTTAGCGGGAGTACCAGATACGCAGTATTTT
-	many	TRBV28	TRBJ1-1	CASSGPGTEAFF	TGTGCCAGCAGTGGCCCCGGGACTGAAGCTTTCTTT
-	-	TRBV7-9	TRBJ2-4	CASSPPKNIQYF	TGTGCCAGCAGCCCCCCCAAAAACATTCAGTACTTC
-	many	TRBV29-1	TRBJ2-3	CSVEAGASTQYF	TGCAGCGTTGAAGCCGGGGCTAGTACGCAGTATTTT
-	few	TRBV19	TRBJ2-7	CASSIDLAERSSYEQYF	TGTGCCAGTAGTATAGATCTCGCGGAGAGGAGCTCCTACGAGCAGTACTTC
-	few	TRBV27	TRBJ1-3	CASSLIGRATGNTIYF	TGTGCCAGCAGTTTAATTGGCAGGGCGACTGGAAACACCATATATTTT
-	few	TRBV15	TRBJ1-2	CATSSNSIYGYTF	TGTGCCACCAGCAGTAACAGCATCTATGGCTACACCTTC
TRBD2	few	TRBV7-3	TRBJ2-1	CASSPELAGGYNEQFF	TGTGCCAGCAGCCCTGAATTGGCGGGAGGCTACAATGAGCAGTTCTTC
-	many	TRBV20-1	TRBJ2-3	CSAILSGQGDTQYF	TGCAGTGCTATCCTTTCGGGGCAGGGAGATACGCAGTATTTT
TRBD1	many	TRBV28	TRBJ1-6	CASSPPIRGLGPPLHF	TGTGCCAGCAGCCCGCCAATAAGGGGGCTAGGCCCACCCCTCCACTTT
-	many	TRBV29-1	TRBJ2-6	CSVEDPDGPGANVLTF	TGCAGCGTTGAAGACCCCGACGGCCCTGGGGCCAACGTCCTGACTTTC
-	many	TRBV2	TRBJ1-1	CASSDGDTDEAFF	TGTGCCAGCAGTGACGGGGATACAGACGAAGCTTTCTTT
TRBD1	-	TRBV25-1	TRBJ2-5	CASSDIRGRETQYF	TGTGCCAGCAGTGATATAAGGGGGCGAGAGACCCAGTACTTC
TRBD1	many	TRBV2	TRBJ2-7	CASIDRGTLGQYF	TGTGCCAGCATAGACAGGGGTACCCTCGGGCAGTACTTC
TRBD1	-	TRBV11-2	TRBJ2-1	CASSFRDRNSEQFF	TGCGCCAGCAGCTTCCGGGACAGGAACAGTGAGCAGTTCTTC
TRBD2	few	TRBV4-2	TRBJ2-3	CASSQGEMSGRGDTQYF	TGTGCCAGCAGCCAAGGTGAAATGAGCGGGAGAGGAGATACGCAGTATTTT
TRBD2	many	TRBV6-2/TRBV6-3	TRBJ2-1	CASIAGGTYNEQFF	TGTGCCAGCATAGCGGGAGGCACCTACAATGAGCAGTTCTTC
TRBD1	many	TRBV24-1	TRBJ2-5	CATSDIAGGPQETQYF	TGTGCCACCAGTGATATAGCAGGGGGCCCACAAGAGACCCAGTACTTC
-	-	TRBV5-1	TRBJ1-1	CASSRRQLGNTEAFF	TGCGCCAGCAGCAGGCGACAGTTGGGTAACACTGAAGCTTTCTTT
TRBD1	many	TRBV12-3/TRBV12-4	TRBJ1-1	CASHDRVIEANTEAFF	TGTGCCAGCCACGACAGGGTCATTGAGGCGAACACTGAAGCTTTCTTT
-	many	TRBV2	TRBJ2-2	CASRRTEDGELFF	TGTGCCAGCAGGAGGACAGAAGACGGGGAGCTGTTTTTT
-	many	TRBV2	TRBJ1-6	CASKNLDNSPLHF	TGTGCCAGCAAGAATCTCGACAATTCACCCCTCCACTTT
TRBD1	many	TRBV11-2	TRBJ2-2	CASSKGQGDDTGELFF	TGTGCCAGCAGCAAGGGACAGGGGGACGACACCGGGGAGCTGTTTTTT
-	many	TRBV11-2	TRBJ2-7	CASSLDYKGHEQYF	TGTGCCAGCAGCTTAGACTACAAGGGCCACGAGCAGTACTTC
-	many	TRBV5-6	TRBJ2-6	CASSFGDGLNVLTF	TGTGCCAGCAGCTTTGGGGATGGCCTCAACGTCCTGACTTTC
TRBD2	few	TRBV19	TRBJ2-7	CASSHERTSGTYEQYF	TGTGCCAGTAGTCACGAACGGACTAGCGGAACCTACGAGCAGTACTTC
TRBD2	few	TRBV27	TRBJ2-1	CASTASVAGPSYNEQFF	TGTGCCAGCACCGCCAGCGTAGCGGGTCCATCCTACAATGAGCAGTTCTTC
TRBD1	-	TRBV30	TRBJ1-1	CAWTLTGSTEAFF	TGTGCCTGGACCCTGACAGGGAGCACTGAAGCTTTCTTT
-	-	TRBV6-4	TRBJ2-5	CASSAGPLTTQYF	TGTGCCAGCAGCGCGGGTCCCTTAACGACCCAGTACTTC
TRBD1	-	TRBV30	TRBJ2-4	CAWRGRDRGKDIQYF	TGTGCCTGGAGGGGCCGGGACAGGGGGAAGGACATTCAGTACTTC
-	few	TRBV2	TRBJ2-5	CASSEHQWETQYF	TGTGCCAGCAGTGAACATCAATGGGAGACCCAGTACTTC
-	-	TRBV7-9	TRBJ1-5	CASSLSGGRQPQHF	TGTGCCAGCAGCTTGTCGGGGGGACGTCAGCCCCAGCATTTT
TRBD2	-	TRBV9	TRBJ2-2	CASSVGTSPNTGELFF	TGTGCCAGCAGCGTGGGGACTAGTCCGAACACCGGGGAGCTGTTTTTT
-	many	TRBV7-2	TRBJ1-2	CASSPGLGNYGYTF	TGTGCCAGCAGCCCCGGTCTGGGTAACTATGGCTACACCTTC
TRBD2	-	TRBV4-1	TRBJ2-1	CASSLGSGRSYNKQFF	TGCGCCAGCAGCCTTGGAAGCGGGAGATCCTACAATAAGCAGTTCTTC
-	-	TRBV6-2/TRBV6-3	TRBJ2-2	CASTWAARGSSGELFF	TGTGCCAGCACCTGGGCCGCCCGGGGTTCCAGCGGGGAGCTGTTTTTT
-	-	TRBV18	TRBJ2-7	CASSPQQGRASNEQYF	TGTGCCAGCTCACCACAACAAGGCAGGGCCTCCAACGAGCAGTACTTC
TRBD2	many	TRBV12-3/TRBV12-4	TRBJ2-7	CASSWEREPYYEQYF	TGTGCCAGCAGTTGGGAGCGGGAGCCGTACTACGAGCAGTACTTC
TRBD1	many	TRBV24-1	TRBJ1-2	CATSDWDRGEVYTF	TGTGCCACCAGTGATTGGGACAGGGGAGAGGTCTACACCTTC
-	-	TRBV20-1	TRBJ2-7	CSARAPGPPSNVQYF	TGCAGTGCTAGAGCCCCTGGTCCTCCTTCAAATGTGCAGTACTTC
TRBD2	many	TRBV5-1	TRBJ2-3	CASRRDRELAGVTDTQYF	TGCGCCAGCCGCCGGGACAGGGAACTAGCGGGAGTCACGGATACGCAGTATTTT
-	many	TRBV28	TRBJ2-1	CASSFGRSGGYNEQFF	TGTGCCAGCAGTTTCGGCAGGTCGGGTGGGTACAATGAGCAGTTCTTC
TRBD1	many	TRBV28	TRBJ1-1	CASSLFPPDRANTEAFF	TGTGCCAGCAGTTTATTCCCCCCCGACAGGGCGAACACTGAAGCTTTCTTT